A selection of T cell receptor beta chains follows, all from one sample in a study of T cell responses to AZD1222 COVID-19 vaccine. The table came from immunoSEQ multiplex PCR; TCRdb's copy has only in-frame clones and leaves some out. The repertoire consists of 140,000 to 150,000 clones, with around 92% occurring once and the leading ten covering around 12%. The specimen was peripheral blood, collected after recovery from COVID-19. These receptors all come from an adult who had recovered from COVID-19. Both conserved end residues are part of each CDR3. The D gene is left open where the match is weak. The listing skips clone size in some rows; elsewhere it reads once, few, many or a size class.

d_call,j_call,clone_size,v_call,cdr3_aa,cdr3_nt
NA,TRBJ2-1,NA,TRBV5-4,CASSSPPQFF,TGTGCCAGCAGCTCCCCCCCGCAGTTCTTC
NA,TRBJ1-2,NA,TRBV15,CATSRERGSSYGYTF,TGTGCCACCAGCAGAGAAAGGGGCTCATCCTATGGCTACACCTTC
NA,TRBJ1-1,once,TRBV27,CASSLSMRGTSTEAFF,TGTGCCAGCAGTTTATCGATGAGGGGAACGTCGACTGAAGCTTTCTTT
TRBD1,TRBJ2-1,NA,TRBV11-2,CASRAQYRGRENEQFF,TGTGCCAGCCGCGCCCAGTACAGGGGGCGCGAGAATGAGCAGTTCTTC
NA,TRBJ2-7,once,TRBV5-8,CASSLRQASGQYF,TGTGCCAGCAGCTTGCGACAGGCGTCGGGGCAGTACTTC
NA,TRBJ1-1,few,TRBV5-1,CASSLGRANTEAFF,TGCGCCAGCAGCTTGGGCAGGGCTAACACTGAAGCTTTCTTT
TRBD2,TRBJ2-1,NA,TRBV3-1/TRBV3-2,CASSQNPMTSELYNEQFF,TGTGCCAGCAGCCAAAACCCCATGACTAGCGAACTGTACAATGAGCAGTTCTTC
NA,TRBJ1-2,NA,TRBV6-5,CASSYEGHGYTF,TGTGCCAGCAGTTACGAGGGCCATGGCTACACCTTC
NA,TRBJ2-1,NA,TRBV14,CASSQVDMTATRSFYNEQFF,TGTGCCAGCAGCCAAGTGGACATGACCGCGACTAGATCCTTTTACAATGAGCAGTTCTTC
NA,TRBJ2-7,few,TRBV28,CASKRGIDDEQYF,TGTGCCAGTAAACGTGGGATAGACGACGAGCAGTACTTC
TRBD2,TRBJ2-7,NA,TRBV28,CASRLNSGPVSYEQYF,TGTGCCAGCAGACTCAATAGCGGGCCGGTCTCCTACGAGCAGTACTTC
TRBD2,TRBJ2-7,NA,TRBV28,CASSLAGGHSYEQYF,TGTGCCAGCAGTTTAGCGGGAGGGCATTCCTACGAGCAGTACTTC
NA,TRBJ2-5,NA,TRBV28,CASSSGGGRRETQYF,TGTGCCAGCAGTTCGGGGGGCGGGAGAAGGGAGACCCAGTACTTC
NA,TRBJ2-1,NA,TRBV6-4,CASSDRGSSYNEQFF,TGTGCCAGCAGTGACCGGGGGAGCTCCTACAATGAGCAGTTCTTC
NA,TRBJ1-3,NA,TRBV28,CASSLHVQSSGNTIYF,TGTGCCAGCAGTTTACACGTCCAGAGCTCTGGAAACACCATATATTTT